A selection of T cell receptor beta chains follows, all from one sample in a study of shared clonotypes between healthy human individuals. Clones were sequenced by immunoSEQ multiplex PCR, and TCRdb holds only the in-frame ones, with some missing. The repertoire holds roughly 1,500,000 clones, with approximately 98.5% as singletons. Sequenced: naive CD4+ T cells sorted from blood. These receptors all stem from a man aged 30-40 years in good health. Both conserved end residues are part of each CDR3. For some rows the clone size is stated as once, few or many, or as a class when expanded; others skip it.

j_gene: TRBJ2-3
abundance: once
v_gene: TRBV5-1
CDR3aa: CASSLAGLAGPDTQYF

j_gene: TRBJ1-3
abundance: .
v_gene: TRBV6-1
CDR3aa: CASSVGLGVGGNTIYF

j_gene: TRBJ1-5
abundance: once
v_gene: TRBV18
CDR3aa: CASSPKGILSNQPQHF

j_gene: TRBJ2-5
abundance: .
v_gene: TRBV29-1
CDR3aa: CSVGLETQYF

j_gene: TRBJ1-4
abundance: .
v_gene: TRBV5-1
CDR3aa: CASSLNTVGEKLFF

j_gene: TRBJ2-5
abundance: .
v_gene: TRBV18
CDR3aa: CASSPRTSVETQYF

j_gene: TRBJ2-3
abundance: .
v_gene: TRBV7-6
CDR3aa: CASSVLADRGTDTQYF

j_gene: TRBJ2-7
abundance: .
v_gene: TRBV5-4
CDR3aa: CASSDRASYEQYF

j_gene: TRBJ1-2
abundance: .
v_gene: TRBV18
CDR3aa: CASSPLEAGAPYGYTF

j_gene: TRBJ2-3
abundance: .
v_gene: TRBV29-1
CDR3aa: CSVEDGHF

j_gene: TRBJ2-2
abundance: .
v_gene: TRBV11-2
CDR3aa: CASSLGGTGELFF

j_gene: TRBJ1-1
abundance: .
v_gene: TRBV5-6
CDR3aa: CASSLTVGTTEAFF

j_gene: TRBJ1-2
abundance: once
v_gene: TRBV11-2
CDR3aa: CASSSGFGTGGLTYGYTF

j_gene: TRBJ2-1
abundance: .
v_gene: TRBV5-1
CDR3aa: CASSLAKSHYNEQFF

j_gene: TRBJ1-5
abundance: .
v_gene: TRBV10-2
CDR3aa: CASKGQVEPQHF

j_gene: TRBJ2-7
abundance: once
v_gene: TRBV7-9
CDR3aa: CASSAPDRQESPYEQYF

j_gene: TRBJ2-2
abundance: .
v_gene: TRBV9
CDR3aa: CASSKDGAGELFF

j_gene: TRBJ1-5
abundance: .
v_gene: TRBV20-1
CDR3aa: CSAKGNQPQHF

j_gene: TRBJ1-2
abundance: .
v_gene: TRBV29-1
CDR3aa: CSVEAVFSNYGYTF

j_gene: TRBJ2-1
abundance: .
v_gene: TRBV7-9
CDR3aa: CASSLDSSGFDNEQFF

j_gene: TRBJ2-7
abundance: .
v_gene: TRBV20-1
CDR3aa: CSARDSEQYF

j_gene: TRBJ2-7
abundance: .
v_gene: TRBV6-1
CDR3aa: CAISVDRGYEQYF

j_gene: TRBJ2-7
abundance: .
v_gene: TRBV5-1
CDR3aa: CASSLPTGTGGYDEQYF

j_gene: TRBJ2-1
abundance: .
v_gene: TRBV7-3
CDR3aa: CASSSAHGNSNEQFF

j_gene: TRBJ2-1
abundance: .
v_gene: TRBV7-2
CDR3aa: CASSLEFDRLAGGKFF

j_gene: TRBJ2-7
abundance: .
v_gene: TRBV6-1
CDR3aa: CASSRDAAYEQYF

j_gene: TRBJ1-1
abundance: .
v_gene: TRBV2
CDR3aa: CASDRTYMNTEAFF

j_gene: TRBJ2-7
abundance: .
v_gene: TRBV27
CDR3aa: CASSTYYEQYF